This TCR beta chain was sequenced in a study of resident and recirculating memory T cells in vitiligo. Generated by immunoSEQ multiplex PCR, the TCRdb table keeps only in-frame clones and is missing some. The sample records around 38,000 clones, about 90% being singletons. Only a few counts were recorded for this clone. CDR1 is SGHDN and CDR2 is FVKESK in the germline V gene. The V gene lost 4 bases and the J gene lost 9 bases, with 13 bases spanning the gap. The CDR3 is 14 residues long. Stable vitiligo meant no lesion change over the previous 6 months. No patient showed confetti depigmentation, a clinical sign of active disease. Anyone treated within the previous three months was excluded.

The source material was blood. The receptor was isolated from a male donor with vitiligo. This chain connects TRBV14 to TRBJ1-6, with D unclear. CDR3 sequence: CASSPPMVGSPLHF. The CDR3 coding sequence is TGTGCCAGCAGCCCCCCGATGGTCGGTTCACCCCTCCACTTT.